Below are 27 T cell receptor beta chains sequenced from a single sample in a study of blood T cell repertoires in COVID-19. The table came from immunoSEQ multiplex PCR; TCRdb's copy has only in-frame clones and leaves some out. Seen here are roughly 60,000 clones, approximately 88% observed once, and the top ten hold approximately 4%. The specimen was peripheral blood. These receptor sequences come from a human donor in a cohort sampled during active COVID-19.

V is TRBV27 and J is TRBJ1-1; perhaps TRBD1 as D (6 bases). Trimming took off 4 bases at V and 1 base at J, with 10 bases between the two ends. The CDR3 covers 14 residues. Germline V CDR1 and CDR2: MNHEY, SMNVEV (reference sequence). The CDR3 loop reads CASSSQGRNTEAFF. DNA of the CDR3: TGTGCCAGCAGTTCACAGGGTAGGAACACTGAAGCTTTCTTT.

The rearrangement uses TRBV3-1 (or the pseudogene TRBV3-2) and TRBJ2-5; D remains unclear. This CDR3 contains 16 residues. Trimming stripped 0 bases from V and 5 bases from J, with 16 bases between. Germline values: CDR1 LGHDT, CDR2 YNNKEL (reference sequence). CDR3 region: CASSQDFRARLETQYF. CDR3 DNA: TGTGCCAGCAGCCAAGATTTTCGCGCTAGGTTGGAGACCCAGTACTTC.

The chain has TRBV6-5 and TRBJ2-5; a weak D match, TRBD2 (5 bases). The CDR3 covers 12 residues. The ends were cut back, 2 bases at V and 5 bases at J, with 6 bases in the middle. Germline CDR1 MNHEY, CDR2 SVGAGI. Written as DNA, the CDR3 is TGTGCCAGCAGTTACCCGGGGGAGACCCAGTACTTC. Translating it yields CASSYPGETQYF.

The chain has TRBV7-3 and TRBJ2-3, with D unresolved. The V and J ends lost 5 bases and 6 bases respectively, with 12 bases between them. The CDR3 contains 13 residues. CDR1 is SGHTA, CDR2 FQGTGA, per germline. The chain's CDR3 is CASSRSIGDTQYF. CDR3 in DNA: TGTGCCAGCAGCCGCTCTATCGGGGATACGCAGTATTTT.

The rearrangement joins TRBV7-2 to TRBJ2-4; D perhaps matches TRBD2 (5 bases). Per germline, CDR1 SGHTA and CDR2 FQGNSA. The V end was cut by 1 base, the J end by 9 bases, with 19 bases between. The CDR3 runs 16 residues. The CDR3 reads CASSLGTPGPSSIQYF. In nucleotides, the CDR3 is TGTGCCAGCAGCTTAGGGACTCCCGGACCATCTAGCATTCAGTACTTC.

The chain joins TRBV6-5 to TRBJ2-1, with TRBD2 matching over 10 bases. The CDR3 sequence is 15 residues long. Germline CDR1 reads MNHEY; CDR2 reads SVGAGI. After removal of 5 bases from V and 7 bases from J, the junction contained 8 bases not matched to a gene. CDR3 nucleotide sequence: TGTGCCAGCAGTATTCTTCGGACTAGCGGAAATGAGCAGTTCTTC. It translates to CASSILRTSGNEQFF.

The CDR3 DNA sequence: TGTGCCAGCAAGGAGGAGGGGGCGCGGCAGCCCCAGCATTTT. Protein: CASKEEGARQPQHF. This chain uses TRBV6-5 with TRBJ1-5; 7 nucleotides line up with TRBD1. The J segment lost 7 bases and the V segment lost 7 bases, leaving 10 bases of the junction unmatched. Germline CDR1 is MNHEY and CDR2 is SVGAGI. The CDR3 contains 14 residues.

This clone occurred once. The chain is built from TRBV28 and TRBJ2-3; the match to TRBD1 covers 7 bases. The CDR3 totals 15 residues. Germline-derived CDR1 and CDR2 are MDHEN and SYDVKM. V lost 7 bases and J lost 1; bases outside the gene matches: 8. The CDR3 here is CASIRQGRRTDTQYF. The CDR3 nucleotides are TGTGCCAGCATCCGACAGGGCCGTCGCACAGATACGCAGTATTTT. The complete variable domain, with remaining parts taken from reference TRBV28 and TRBJ2-3, reads DVKVTQSSRYLVKRTGEKVFLECVQDMDHENMFWYRQDPGLGLRLIYFSYDVKMKEKGDIPEGYSVSREKKERFSLILESASTNQTSMYLCASIRQGRRTDTQYFGPGTRLTVL.

The chain couples TRBV9 to TRBJ2-2; TRBD1 is a possible D gene (6 bases). This CDR3 is built from 16 residues. V dropped 0 bases and J dropped 6 bases, with 15 bases sitting between them. Germline V gives CDR1 SGDLS, CDR2 YYNGEE. Written as DNA, the CDR3 is TGTGCCAGCAGCGTAGCTCGGAAGGGGGTATCCGGGGAGCTGTTTTTT. It encodes CASSVARKGVSGELFF.

The V call is TRBV30, the J call TRBJ1-1; D not certain. The CDR3 covers 14 residues. Looked up from germline, CDR1 is GTSNPN and CDR2 is SVGIG (reference sequence). V was trimmed by 1 base and J by 0 bases, leaving 9 bases between them. The CDR3 bases are TGTGCCTGGAGTGGGTGGAGCATGAACACTGAAGCTTTCTTT. This codes for CAWSGWSMNTEAFF.

The chain couples TRBV2 to TRBJ2-3; D is possibly TRBD2 (7 bases). This CDR3 has 21 residues. Between the trimmed V and J ends, which lost 3 bases and 2 bases, there was a span of 30 bases. Germline V gene data show CDR1 as SNHLY and CDR2 as FYNNEI. CDR3 sequence: CASSDASGLAVKQGITDTQYF. The CDR3 coding sequence is TGTGCCAGCAGTGACGCCTCAGGTCTAGCGGTTAAGCAGGGGATCACAGATACGCAGTATTTT.

V and J are TRBV12-3 or TRBV12-4 and TRBJ2-7, with a possible D match to TRBD1 (6 bases). This CDR3 spans 13 amino acids. The V end lost 1 base, the J end lost 7 bases, and 11 bases lay between the germline ends. The CDR3 protein is CASSLVQGGEQYF. The CDR3 DNA is TGTGCCAGCAGTTTAGTACAGGGCGGGGAGCAGTACTTC.

This clone is a singleton in its sample. The rearrangement joins TRBV9 to TRBJ1-3; possibly TRBD1 for D (5 bases). The V end was cut by 0 bases, the J end by 0 bases, with 19 bases between. The CDR3 sequence is 19 residues long. Germline V gene data show CDR1 as SGDLS and CDR2 as YYNGEE. The CDR3, as DNA: TGTGCCAGCAGCGTAGGCCCCGATGACAGCGCCATCTCTGGAAACACCATATATTTT. Protein sequence: CASSVGPDDSAISGNTIYF.

The rearrangement uses TRBV28 and TRBJ1-2; D is possibly TRBD1 (6 bases). The CDR3 is 12 amino acids. Germline CDR1 reads MDHEN; CDR2 reads SYDVKM. V lost 10 bases and J lost 7, with 16 bases in between. This chain's CDR3 is CATTPHRVGYTF. CDR3 DNA: TGTGCCACCACCCCCCACAGGGTTGGCTACACCTTC.

The rearrangement links TRBV11-2 to TRBJ2-1, with TRBD2 matching over 8 bases. CDR3 length: 16 amino acids. V shed 4 bases, J shed 7 bases, and the junction held 12 bases outside the gene matches. From germline, CDR1 is SGHAT and CDR2 FQNNGV. The CDR3 DNA reads as TGTGCCAGCAGCTCCTCTAGGACTAGCCGGGGGAATGAGCAGTTCTTC. Protein sequence: CASSSSRTSRGNEQFF.

The chain combines TRBV10-3 with TRBJ1-1; 9 bases are a match to TRBD1. There are 14 residues in the CDR3. Germline CDR1 ENHRY, CDR2 SYGVKD. J lost 6 bases, V lost 6 bases, and 8 bases had no gene match. The CDR3 here is CAIRVTGGASEAFF. Written as DNA, the CDR3 is TGTGCCATCAGGGTCACAGGGGGCGCGTCTGAAGCTTTCTTT.

The chain combines TRBV21-1 with TRBJ2-3; TRBD2, the table's D call, was not compared with the DNA. TRBV21-1 is noted as a pseudogene. The CDR3 is 15 residues long. CDR3 residues: CASSKLAGGPDTQYF. CDR3 coding DNA: TGTGCCAGCAGCAAACTAGCGGGAGGGCCAGATACGCAGTATTTT.

The V and J genes are TRBV24-1 and TRBJ2-5, with 8 bases identical to TRBD2. Germline lookup yields CDR1 KGHDR and CDR2 SFDVKD. V shed 5 bases, J shed 1 base, and the junction held 5 bases outside the gene matches. This CDR3 contains 15 residues. The CDR3 DNA reads TGTGCCACCAGTGCCGGGGGGGCCCGCCAAGAGACCCAGTACTTC. As protein: CATSAGGARQETQYF.

This sequence joins TRBV6-4 and TRBJ2-1; D may be TRBD2 (6 bases). Trimming removed 5 bases from V and 0 bases from J, with 17 bases in between. The CDR3 runs to 17 residues. Germline V gene lookup returns CDR1 MRHNA and CDR2 SNTAGT. The CDR3 here is CASSPGEEGDSYNEQFF. The CDR3 region has the DNA TGTGCCAGCAGTCCCGGCGAGGAGGGAGACTCCTACAATGAGCAGTTCTTC.

The genes are TRBV10-2 and TRBJ1-4, with 9 bases fitting TRBD1. Looked up from germline, CDR1 is WSHSY and CDR2 is SAAADI. This CDR3 contains 17 residues. With 7 bases clipped from V and 2 bases from J, the junction kept 11 bases outside the gene matches. The chain's CDR3 is CASTQPGTGLTNEKLFF. The CDR3 DNA follows: TGCGCCAGCACCCAACCCGGGACAGGGCTGACTAATGAAAAACTGTTTTTT.

This chain joins TRBV11-1 and TRBJ2-5; TRBD2 matches at 12 bases. V lost 3 bases, J lost 5 bases, and 7 bases stayed unmatched. The length of the CDR3 is 16 residues. Germline values: CDR1 SGHAT, CDR2 FQDESV (reference sequence). CDR3 sequence (DNA): TGTGCCAGCAGCTTGCTAGCGGGGGGGCGGGCTGAGACCCAGTACTTC. Translation: CASSLLAGGRAETQYF. The whole variable domain, remainder taken from reference TRBV11-1 and TRBJ2-5, is EAEVAQSPRYKITEKSQAVAFWCDPISGHATLYWYRQILGQGPELLVQFQDESVVDDSQLPKDRFSAERLKGVDSTLKIQPAELGDSAMYLCASSLLAGGRAETQYFGPGTRLLVL.

The sample holds one count of this clone. The rearrangement links TRBV19 to TRBJ2-7; 9 bases are a match to TRBD1. The CDR3 has 15 amino acids. The germline CDR1 and CDR2 sequences are LNHDA and SQIVND (reference sequence). V lost 6 bases, J lost 4 bases, and 10 bases stayed unmatched. CDR3 coding DNA: TGTGCCAGTAGCCCAATGACAGGGGGGTTTTACGAGCAGTACTTC. Translated: CASSPMTGGFYEQYF.

The rearrangement uses TRBV19 and TRBJ2-2; a possible D gene is TRBD1 (5 bases). This CDR3 comprises 15 residues. CDR1 and CDR2 from the germline V gene are LNHDA and SQIVND (reference sequence). V lost 7 bases and J lost 4, with 16 bases in between. The CDR3 reads CASKNQGPPTGELFF. CDR3 nucleotide sequence: TGTGCCAGTAAAAACCAGGGTCCCCCCACCGGGGAGCTGTTTTTT.

The chain combines TRBV19 with TRBJ2-3, with TRBD2 matching 7 bases. The CDR3 sequence is 14 residues long. V was clipped by 5 bases and J by 4 bases; unmatched bases: 6. The germline V gene encodes CDR1 LNHDA and CDR2 SQIVND (reference sequence). The CDR3 DNA reads TGTGCCAGTAGTTTTGGGCTAGCGGCAGATACGCAGTATTTT. It specifies CASSFGLAADTQYF.

This rearrangement joins TRBV19 to TRBJ2-1; TRBD2 aligns across 7 bases. The V gene's germline CDR1 is LNHDA and CDR2 SQIVND (reference sequence). CDR3 length: 15 amino acids. Trimming at V came to 4 bases and at J to 5 bases, leaving 8 bases not matched to a gene. The CDR3 coding sequence is TGTGCCAGTAGTACCATGTCTAGCGGTGACAATGAGCAGTTCTTC. Translating it yields CASSTMSSGDNEQFF.

The chain joins TRBV7-9 to TRBJ2-7, with TRBD2 matching 8 bases. J gave up 5 bases and V 5 bases, and 11 bases lay outside the gene matches. The germline gives CDR1 SEHNR, CDR2 FQNEAQ (reference sequence). The CDR3 has 15 amino acids. CDR3 residues: CASSAARGAGDEQYF. The CDR3 coding sequence is TGTGCCAGCAGCGCGGCGCGGGGGGCGGGGGACGAGCAGTACTTC.

The chain carries TRBV11-3 and TRBJ1-1; a weak D match, TRBD1 (6 bases). Germline-derived CDR1 and CDR2 are SGHNT and YENEEA. V lost 5 bases and J lost 0, with 13 bases in between. This CDR3 region has 15 residues. CDR3 nucleotides: TGTGCCAGCAGCCTCAACGGACAGATGAACACTGAAGCTTTCTTT. This sequence encodes CASSLNGQMNTEAFF.